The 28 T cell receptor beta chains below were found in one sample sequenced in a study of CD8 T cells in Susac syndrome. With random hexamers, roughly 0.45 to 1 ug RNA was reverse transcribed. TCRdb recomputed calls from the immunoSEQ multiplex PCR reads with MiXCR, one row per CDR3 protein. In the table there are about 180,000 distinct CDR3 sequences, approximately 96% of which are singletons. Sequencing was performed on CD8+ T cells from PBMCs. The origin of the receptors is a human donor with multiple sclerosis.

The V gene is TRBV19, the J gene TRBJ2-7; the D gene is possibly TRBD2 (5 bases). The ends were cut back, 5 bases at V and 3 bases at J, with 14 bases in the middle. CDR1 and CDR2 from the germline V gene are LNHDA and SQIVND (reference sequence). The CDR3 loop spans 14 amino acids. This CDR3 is CASSPGFGSYEQYF. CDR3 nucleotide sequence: TGTGCCAGTAGTCCGGGGTTTGGCAGCTACGAGCAGTACTTC.

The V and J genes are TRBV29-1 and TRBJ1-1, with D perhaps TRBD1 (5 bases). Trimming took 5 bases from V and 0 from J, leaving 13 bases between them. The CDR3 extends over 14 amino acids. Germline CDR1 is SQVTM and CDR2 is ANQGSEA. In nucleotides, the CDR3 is TGCAGCGTTTGGGGCGACGGACTGAACACTGAAGCTTTCTTT. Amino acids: CSVWGDGLNTEAFF.

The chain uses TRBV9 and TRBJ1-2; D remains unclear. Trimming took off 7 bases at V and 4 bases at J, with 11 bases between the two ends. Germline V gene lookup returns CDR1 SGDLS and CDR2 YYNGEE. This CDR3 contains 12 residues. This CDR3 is CASQGRPYGYTF. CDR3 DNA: TGTGCCAGCCAAGGAAGGCCCTATGGCTACACCTTC.

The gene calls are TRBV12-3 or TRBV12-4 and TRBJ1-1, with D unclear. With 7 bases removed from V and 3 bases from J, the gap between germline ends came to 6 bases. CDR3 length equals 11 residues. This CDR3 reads CASNLDTEAFF. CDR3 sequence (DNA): TGTGCCAGCAATTTGGACACTGAAGCTTTCTTT.

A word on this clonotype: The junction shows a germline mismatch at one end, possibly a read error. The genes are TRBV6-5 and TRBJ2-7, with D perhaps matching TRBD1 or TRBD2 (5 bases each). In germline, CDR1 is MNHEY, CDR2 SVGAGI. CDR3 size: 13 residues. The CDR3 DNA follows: TGTACCAGTGGGGCCCGGGGTTCCTACGAGCAGTACTTC. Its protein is CTSGARGSYEQYF.

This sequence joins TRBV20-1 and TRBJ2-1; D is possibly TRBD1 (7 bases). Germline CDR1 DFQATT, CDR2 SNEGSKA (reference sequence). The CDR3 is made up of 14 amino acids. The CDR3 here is CSTPGGQYLYEQFF. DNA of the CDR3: TGCAGCACTCCAGGGGGGCAGTACTTGTATGAGCAGTTCTTC.

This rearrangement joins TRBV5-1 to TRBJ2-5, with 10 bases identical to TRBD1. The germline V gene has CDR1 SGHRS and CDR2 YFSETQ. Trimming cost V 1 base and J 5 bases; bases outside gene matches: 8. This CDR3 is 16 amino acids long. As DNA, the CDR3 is TGCGCCAGCAGCTTGTTGGGACAGGGGTATTCGGAGACCCAGTACTTC. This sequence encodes CASSLLGQGYSETQYF.

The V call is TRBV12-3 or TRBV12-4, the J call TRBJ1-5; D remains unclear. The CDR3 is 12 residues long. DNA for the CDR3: TGTGGGGAGGTCTATAGCAATCAGCCCCAGCATTTT. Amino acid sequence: CGEVYSNQPQHF.

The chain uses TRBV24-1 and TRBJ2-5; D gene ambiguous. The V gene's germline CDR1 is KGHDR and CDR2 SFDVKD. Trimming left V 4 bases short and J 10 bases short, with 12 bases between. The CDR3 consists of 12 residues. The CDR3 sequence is CATSDPRPGQYF. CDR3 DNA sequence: TGTGCCACCAGTGACCCCCGACCCGGCCAGTACTTC.

CDR3 sequence reads: CSVVRLGKMDGYTF. Written as DNA, the CDR3 is TGCAGCGTTGTTCGGTTGGGCAAGATGGATGGCTACACCTTC. This chain uses TRBV29-1 with TRBJ1-2; D unclear. This CDR3 has 14 residues. The V gene's germline CDR1 is SQVTM and CDR2 ANQGSEA. V was cut by 4 bases and J by 6 bases, with 18 bases left in between. Filled out from reference TRBV29-1 and TRBJ1-2, the complete variable domain reads SAVISQKPSRDICQRGTSLTIQCQVDSQVTMMFWYRQQPGQSLTLIATANQGSEATYESGFVIDKFPISRPNLTFSTLTVSNMSPEDSSIYLCSVVRLGKMDGYTFGSGTRLTVV.

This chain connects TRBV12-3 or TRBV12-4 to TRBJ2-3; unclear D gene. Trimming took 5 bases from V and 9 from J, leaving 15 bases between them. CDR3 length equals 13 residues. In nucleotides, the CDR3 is TGTGCCAGCAGTCGGGCGTGGGTTGAGACGCAGTATTTT. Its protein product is CASSRAWVETQYF.

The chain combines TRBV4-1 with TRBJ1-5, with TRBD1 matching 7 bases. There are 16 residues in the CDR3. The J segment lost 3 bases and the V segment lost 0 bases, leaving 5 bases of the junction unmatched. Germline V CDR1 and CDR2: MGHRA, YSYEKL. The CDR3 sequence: CASSQDLGGYNQPQHF. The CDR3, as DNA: TGCGCCAGCAGCCAAGATTTAGGGGGCTACAATCAGCCCCAGCATTTT.

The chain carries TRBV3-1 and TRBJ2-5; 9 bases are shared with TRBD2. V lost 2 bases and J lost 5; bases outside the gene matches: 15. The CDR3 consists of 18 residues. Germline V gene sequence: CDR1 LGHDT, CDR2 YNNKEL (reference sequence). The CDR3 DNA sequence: TGTGCCAGCAGCCAAATTGTGGTAGAGCGGGAGGCGAAGGAGACCCAGTACTTC. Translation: CASSQIVVEREAKETQYF.

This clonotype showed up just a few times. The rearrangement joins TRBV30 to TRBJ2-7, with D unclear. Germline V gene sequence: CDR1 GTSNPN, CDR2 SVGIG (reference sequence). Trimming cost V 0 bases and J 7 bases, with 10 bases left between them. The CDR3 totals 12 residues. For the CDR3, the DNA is TGTGCCTGGAGTGTGCTAGTATGGGAGCAGTACTTC. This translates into CAWSVLVWEQYF. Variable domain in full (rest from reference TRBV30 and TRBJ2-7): SQTIHQWPATLVQPVGSPLSLECTVEGTSNPNLYWYRQAAGRGLQLLFYSVGIGQISSEVPQNLSASRPQDRQFILSSKKLLLSDSGFYLCAWSVLVWEQYFGPGTRLTVT.

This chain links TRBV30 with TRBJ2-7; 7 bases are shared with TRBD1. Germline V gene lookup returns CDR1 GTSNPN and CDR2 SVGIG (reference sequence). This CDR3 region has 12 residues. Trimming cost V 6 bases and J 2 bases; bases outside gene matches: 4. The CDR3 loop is CACRDRPYEQYF. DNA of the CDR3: TGTGCCTGCCGGGACAGACCCTACGAGCAGTACTTC.

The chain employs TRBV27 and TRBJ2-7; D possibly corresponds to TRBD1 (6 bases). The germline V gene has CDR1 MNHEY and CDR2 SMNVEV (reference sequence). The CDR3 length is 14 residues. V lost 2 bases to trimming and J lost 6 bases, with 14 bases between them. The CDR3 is CASSLQTGTSEQYF. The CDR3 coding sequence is TGTGCCAGCAGTTTACAAACCGGGACAAGCGAGCAGTACTTC.

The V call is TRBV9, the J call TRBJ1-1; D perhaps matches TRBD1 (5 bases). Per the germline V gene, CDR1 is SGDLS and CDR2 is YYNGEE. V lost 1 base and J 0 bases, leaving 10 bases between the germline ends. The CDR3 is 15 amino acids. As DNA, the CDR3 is TGTGCCAGCAGCGTAACTGGGGGTATGAACACTGAAGCTTTCTTT. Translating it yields CASSVTGGMNTEAFF.

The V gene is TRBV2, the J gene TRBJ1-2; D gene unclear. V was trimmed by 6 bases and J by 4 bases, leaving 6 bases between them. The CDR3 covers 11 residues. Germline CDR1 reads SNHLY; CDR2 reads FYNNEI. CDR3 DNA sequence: TGTGCCAGCAGGGATCTCTATGGCTACACCTTC. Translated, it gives CASRDLYGYTF.

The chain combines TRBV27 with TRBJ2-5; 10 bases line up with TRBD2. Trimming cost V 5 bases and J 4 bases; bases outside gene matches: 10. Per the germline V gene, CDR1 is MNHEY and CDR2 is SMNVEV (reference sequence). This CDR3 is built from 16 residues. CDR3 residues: CASSPDPSGRAETQYF. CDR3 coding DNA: TGTGCCAGCAGTCCAGACCCTAGCGGGAGAGCAGAGACCCAGTACTTC.

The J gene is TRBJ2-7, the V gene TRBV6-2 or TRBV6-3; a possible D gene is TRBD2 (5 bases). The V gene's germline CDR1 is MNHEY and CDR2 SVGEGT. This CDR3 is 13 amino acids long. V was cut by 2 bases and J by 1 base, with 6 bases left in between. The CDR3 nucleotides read TGTGCCAGCAGTTACGAGGGATCCTACGAGCAGTACTTC. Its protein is CASSYEGSYEQYF.

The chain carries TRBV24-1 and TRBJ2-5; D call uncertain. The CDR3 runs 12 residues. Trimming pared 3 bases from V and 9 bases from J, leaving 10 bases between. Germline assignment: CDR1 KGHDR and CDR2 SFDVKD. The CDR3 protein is CATSDKRNAQYF. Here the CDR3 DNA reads TGTGCCACCAGTGATAAACGGAATGCCCAGTACTTC.

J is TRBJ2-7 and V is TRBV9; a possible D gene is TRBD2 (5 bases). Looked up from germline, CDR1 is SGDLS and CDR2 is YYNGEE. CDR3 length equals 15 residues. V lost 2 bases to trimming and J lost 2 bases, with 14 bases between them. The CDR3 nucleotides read TGTGCCAGCAGCGTCGCCGGTTCCGGGGCCTACGAGCAGTACTTC. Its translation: CASSVAGSGAYEQYF.

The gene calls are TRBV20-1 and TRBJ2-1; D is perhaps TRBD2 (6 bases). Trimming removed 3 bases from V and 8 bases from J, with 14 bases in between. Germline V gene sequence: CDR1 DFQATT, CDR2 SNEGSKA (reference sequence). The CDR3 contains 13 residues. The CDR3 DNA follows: TGCAGTGCTAGCCCTAGCGCAGTGGATGAGCAGTTCTTC. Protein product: CSASPSAVDEQFF.

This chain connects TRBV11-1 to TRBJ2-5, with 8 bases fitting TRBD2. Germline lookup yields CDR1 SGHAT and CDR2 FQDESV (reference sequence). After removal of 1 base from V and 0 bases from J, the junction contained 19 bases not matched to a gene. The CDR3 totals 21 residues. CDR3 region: CASSLGAEVPAGDSDQETQYF. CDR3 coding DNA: TGTGCCAGCAGCTTAGGGGCCGAGGTGCCAGCGGGGGACTCAGACCAAGAGACCCAGTACTTC.

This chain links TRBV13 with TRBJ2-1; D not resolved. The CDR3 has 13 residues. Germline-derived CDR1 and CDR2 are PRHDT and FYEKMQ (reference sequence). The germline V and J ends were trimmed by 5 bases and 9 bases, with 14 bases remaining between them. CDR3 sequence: CASSDTPLGEQFF. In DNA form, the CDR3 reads TGTGCCAGCAGCGACACTCCCCTGGGTGAGCAGTTCTTC.

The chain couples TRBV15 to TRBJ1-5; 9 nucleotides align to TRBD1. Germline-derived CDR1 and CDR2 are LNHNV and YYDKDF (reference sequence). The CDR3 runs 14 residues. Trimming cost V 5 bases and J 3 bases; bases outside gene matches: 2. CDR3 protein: CATSDRGTNQPQHF. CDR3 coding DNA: TGTGCCACCAGCGACAGGGGGACCAATCAGCCCCAGCATTTT.

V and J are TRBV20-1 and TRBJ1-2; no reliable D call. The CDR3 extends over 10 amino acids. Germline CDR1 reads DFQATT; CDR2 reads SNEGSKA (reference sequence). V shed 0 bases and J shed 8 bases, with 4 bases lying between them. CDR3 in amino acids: CSARDFGYTF. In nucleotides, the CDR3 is TGCAGTGCTAGAGATTTCGGCTACACCTTC.

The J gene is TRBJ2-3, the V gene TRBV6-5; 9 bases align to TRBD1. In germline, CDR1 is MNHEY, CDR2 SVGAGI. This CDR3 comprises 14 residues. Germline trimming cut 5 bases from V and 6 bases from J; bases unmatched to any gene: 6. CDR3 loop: CASSPGQGSDTQYF. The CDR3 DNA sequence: TGTGCCAGCAGTCCCGGACAGGGGTCCGATACGCAGTATTTT.